This section outlines one TCR beta chain sequence together with its context. Its specificity is unknown. The CDR3 consists of 14 residues. CDR1 is SGHTA, CDR2 FQGNSA, per germline. Trimming left V 2 bases short and J 2 bases short, with 9 bases between. These data belong to a study of blood T cells in healthy people across ages. Study conclusions and caveats: Roughly linearly, TCR beta diversity per million T cells fell as age increased.

The second PCR ran roughly 6 to 11 cycles with a sample-barcoded 5' primer and J-beta primers. Every individual sample yielded 2.5 million or more paired-end reads (each containing CDR3). TCRdb processed the 5' RACE reads anew with MiXCR; each CDR3 protein has one entry. The table lists about 780,000 distinct CDR3 sequences, 25% to 30% of them singletons. Collection of 8.5 to 10 milliliters of peripheral blood was performed for each donor. The same sample was also studied in work on T cells of mothers and their children. That work states: Donors were a few healthy Caucasian mothers and their six children.

The TCR was taken from a boy aged 5-17 years in good health. The chain links TRBV7-2 to TRBJ2-5; a weak D match, TRBD1 (5 bases). Sequencing used blood. This CDR3 is CASSLTTEQETQYF. In nucleotides, the CDR3 is TGTGCCAGCAGCTTAACGACAGAACAAGAGACCCAGTACTTC.